Below, 7 T cell receptor beta chains from the same sample are listed, as sequenced in a study of T cells after yellow fever vaccination. TCRdb redid the calling of the 5' RACE reads with MiXCR, one entry per CDR3 protein. Altogether over 250,000 distinct CDR3 sequences are present, around 4.9% being singletons, with the ten largest covering roughly 3%. The sequencing here drew on CD4+ T cells sorted from PBMCs, taken on the day of the yellow fever booster vaccination. The receptor set was obtained from a man aged 18-30 years who received the YFV17D yellow fever vaccine.

The V and J genes are TRBV18 and TRBJ1-1; D is ambiguous. This CDR3 contains 12 residues. Germline V CDR1 and CDR2: KGHSH, LQKENI. V shed 4 bases and J shed 6 bases, with 9 bases lying between them. In nucleotides, the CDR3 is TGTGCCAGCTCACTCCAAAGGGCTGAAGCTTTCTTT. Translated, it gives CASSLQRAEAFF.

This clonotype was seen repeatedly, ten times or more. The V call is TRBV5-1, the J call TRBJ1-2; 10 nucleotides align to TRBD1. With 4 bases clipped from V and 8 bases from J, the junction kept 8 bases outside the gene matches. CDR1 is SGHRS and CDR2 is YFSETQ in the germline V gene. The CDR3 sequence is 14 residues long. CDR3: CASSPGQGESGYTF. CDR3 coding DNA: TGCGCCAGCAGCCCCGGACAGGGGGAAAGCGGCTACACCTTC.

Many counts were recorded for this clonotype. V usage is TRBV4-1 and J usage is TRBJ2-2; 9 bases map to TRBD2. CDR3 length: 16 amino acids. From germline, CDR1 is MGHRA and CDR2 YSYEKL. V gave up 4 bases and J gave up 5 bases; unmatched junction bases: 8. The CDR3, as DNA: TGCGCCAGCAGCCTCTCAGGGACTAGCTTTACCGGGGAGCTGTTTTTT. Translated: CASSLSGTSFTGELFF.

The table lists this clonotype with many counts. J is TRBJ1-4 and V is TRBV19, with 8 bases fitting TRBD1. Germline CDR1 and CDR2: LNHDA and SQIVND (reference sequence). CDR3 length equals 16 residues. V gave up 5 bases and J gave up 0 bases; unmatched junction bases: 5. The DNA of the CDR3 is TGTGCCAGTAGTGCCGGGACAGGAGCAACTAATGAAAAACTGTTTTTT. Translating gives CASSAGTGATNEKLFF.

Many counts were recorded for this clonotype. V gene TRBV9 combines with J gene TRBJ1-1; D not resolved. V lost 0 bases, J lost 5 bases, and 14 bases lay in between. The CDR3 has 15 residues. Germline assignment: CDR1 SGDLS and CDR2 YYNGEE. DNA of the CDR3: TGTGCCAGCAGCGTAGGAGGCCCCCCCGGGACTGAAGCTTTCTTT. Its protein is CASSVGGPPGTEAFF.

This clonotype was observed a handful of times. The gene calls are TRBV11-2 and TRBJ2-5; tentatively, D is TRBD1 or TRBD2 (5 bases each). CDR1 and CDR2 from the germline V gene are SGHAT and FQNNGV. Deletions cut 5 bases from V and 2 bases from J, with 15 bases between. The CDR3 has 15 amino acids. The CDR3 nucleotides read TGTGCCAGCAGCGGACTCCGGGACGCACAAGAGACCCAGTACTTC. This sequence encodes CASSGLRDAQETQYF.

This clonotype was detected a few times. CDR3 sequence reads: CASSPDRGLYEQFF. CDR3 nucleotides: TGTGCCAGCAGCCCAGACAGGGGGCTATATGAGCAGTTCTTC. The rearrangement uses TRBV3-1 and TRBJ2-1; 10 bases are shared with TRBD1. Looked up from germline, CDR1 is LGHDT and CDR2 is YNNKEL (reference sequence). V was clipped by 4 bases and J by 8 bases; unmatched bases: 5. The CDR3 covers 14 residues.